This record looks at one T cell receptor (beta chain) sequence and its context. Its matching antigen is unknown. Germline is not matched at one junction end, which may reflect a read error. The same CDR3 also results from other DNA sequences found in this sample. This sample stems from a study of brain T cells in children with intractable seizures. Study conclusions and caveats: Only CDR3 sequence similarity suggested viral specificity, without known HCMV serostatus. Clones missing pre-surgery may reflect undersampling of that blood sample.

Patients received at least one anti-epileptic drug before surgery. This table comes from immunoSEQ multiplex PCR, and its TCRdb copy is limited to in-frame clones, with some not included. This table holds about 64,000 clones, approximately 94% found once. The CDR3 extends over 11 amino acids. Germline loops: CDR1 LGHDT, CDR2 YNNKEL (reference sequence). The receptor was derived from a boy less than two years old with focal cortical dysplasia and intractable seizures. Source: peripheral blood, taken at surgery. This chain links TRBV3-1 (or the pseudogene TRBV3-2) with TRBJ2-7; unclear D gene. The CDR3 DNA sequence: TGTGCCAGCAGGAAGGCCTACGAACAGTACTTC. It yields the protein CASRKAYEQYF.